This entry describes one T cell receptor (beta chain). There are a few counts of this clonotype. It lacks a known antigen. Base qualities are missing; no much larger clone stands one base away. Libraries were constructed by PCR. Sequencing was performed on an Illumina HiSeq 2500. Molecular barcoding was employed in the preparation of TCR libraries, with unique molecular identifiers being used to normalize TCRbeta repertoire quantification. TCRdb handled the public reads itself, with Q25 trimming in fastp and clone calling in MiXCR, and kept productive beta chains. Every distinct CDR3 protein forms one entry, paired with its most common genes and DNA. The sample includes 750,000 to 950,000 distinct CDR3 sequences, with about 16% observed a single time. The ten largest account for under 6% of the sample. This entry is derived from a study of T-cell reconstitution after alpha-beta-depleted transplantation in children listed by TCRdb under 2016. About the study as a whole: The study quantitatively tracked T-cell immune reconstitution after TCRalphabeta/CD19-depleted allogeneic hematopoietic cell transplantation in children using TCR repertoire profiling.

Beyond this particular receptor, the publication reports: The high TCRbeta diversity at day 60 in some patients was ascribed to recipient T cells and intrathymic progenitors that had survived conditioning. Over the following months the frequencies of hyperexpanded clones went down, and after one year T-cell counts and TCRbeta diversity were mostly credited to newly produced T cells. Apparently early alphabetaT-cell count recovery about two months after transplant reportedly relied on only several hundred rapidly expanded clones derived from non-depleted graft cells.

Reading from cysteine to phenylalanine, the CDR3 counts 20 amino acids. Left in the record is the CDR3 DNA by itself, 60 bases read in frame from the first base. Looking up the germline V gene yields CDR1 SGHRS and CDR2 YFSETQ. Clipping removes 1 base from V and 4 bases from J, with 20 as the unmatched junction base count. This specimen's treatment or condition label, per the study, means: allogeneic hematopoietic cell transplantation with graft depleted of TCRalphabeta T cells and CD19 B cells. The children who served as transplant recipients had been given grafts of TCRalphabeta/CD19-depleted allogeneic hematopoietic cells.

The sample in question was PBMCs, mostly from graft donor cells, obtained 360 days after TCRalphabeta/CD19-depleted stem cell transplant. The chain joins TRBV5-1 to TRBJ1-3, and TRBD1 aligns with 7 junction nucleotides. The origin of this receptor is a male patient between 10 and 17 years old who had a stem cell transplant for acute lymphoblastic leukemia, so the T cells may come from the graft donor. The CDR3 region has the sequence CASSLRPGVLPRQGGNTIYF. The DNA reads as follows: TGCGCCAGCAGCTTGCGGCCGGGGGTTCTTCCGAGACAGGGAGGAAACACCATATATTTT.